The 20 T cell receptor beta chains in this list originate from one sample, sequenced in a study of early T cells in non-severe SARS-CoV-2 infection. Each CDR3 protein is one row after TCRdb ran MiXCR on the 5' RACE reads. Of approximately 77,000 distinct CDR3 sequences listed, approximately 12% are singletons. Sequenced input: whole blood. The receptor set was obtained from an adult who was a healthcare worker with PCR-confirmed SARS-CoV-2 infection or an uninfected control (not recorded which).

The rearrangement links TRBV7-2 to TRBJ2-5, with D perhaps matching TRBD2 (5 bases). This CDR3 is built from 14 residues. The germline V gene has CDR1 SGHTA and CDR2 FQGNSA. Trimming pared 2 bases from V and 4 bases from J, leaving 11 bases between. The chain's CDR3 is CASSLRVGRETQYF. CDR3 coding DNA: TGTGCCAGCAGCTTACGGGTAGGGAGAGAGACCCAGTACTTC.

This clonotype was seen at least ten times. The CDR3 reads CASSFLAGDSYEQYF. CDR3 bases: TGCGCCAGCAGCTTTTTAGCGGGAGATTCCTACGAGCAGTACTTC. The chain links TRBV5-1 to TRBJ2-7; 9 bases are shared with TRBD2. Per the germline V gene, CDR1 is SGHRS and CDR2 is YFSETQ. The CDR3 has 15 amino acids. V was pared by 2 bases and J by 1 base, with 4 bases of the junction left unmatched.

This clonotype was detected a few times. The chain uses TRBV29-1 and TRBJ1-1; 8 bases line up with TRBD1. V lost 2 bases to trimming and J lost 6 bases; unmatched junction nucleotides: 5. The length of the CDR3 is 13 residues. Germline CDR1 is SQVTM and CDR2 is ANQGSEA. The CDR3 DNA reads as TGCAGCGTTGAAACCCAGGGGGCAGCTGAAGCTTTCTTT. It specifies CSVETQGAAEAFF. The full variable domain, completed using reference TRBV29-1 and TRBJ1-1, is SAVISQKPSRDICQRGTSLTIQCQVDSQVTMMFWYRQQPGQSLTLIATANQGSEATYESGFVIDKFPISRPNLTFSTLTVSNMSPEDSSIYLCSVETQGAAEAFFGQGTRLTVV.

This clonotype was counted a few times. The CDR3 DNA follows: TGTGCCAGCAGCCTGTCTTCCGCCATTCAGTACTTC. Its translation is CASSLSSAIQYF. J is TRBJ2-4 and V is TRBV3-1; unclear D gene. CDR3 length equals 12 residues. The V and J ends lost 4 bases and 9 bases respectively, with 10 bases between them. From germline, CDR1 is LGHDT and CDR2 YNNKEL (reference sequence). Looking up the rest from reference TRBV3-1 and TRBJ2-4 gives the full variable domain: DTAVSQTPKYLVTQMGNDKSIKCEQNLGHDTMYWYKQDSKKFLKIMFSYNNKELIINETVPNRFSPKSPDKAHLNLHINSLELGDSAVYFCASSLSSAIQYFGAGTRLSVL.

This clonotype was recorded a few times. This sequence joins TRBV27 and TRBJ1-5; 8 bases fit TRBD1. The germline V gene encodes CDR1 MNHEY and CDR2 SMNVEV (reference sequence). The CDR3 consists of 14 residues. The J segment lost 4 bases and the V segment lost 5 bases, leaving 4 bases of the junction unmatched. The CDR3 sequence: CASSTRTGNQPQHF. Here the CDR3 DNA reads TGTGCCAGCAGTACCCGGACAGGGAATCAGCCCCAGCATTTT.

In its sample, this clonotype ranks as medium-sized (0.01 to 0.1%). The chain combines TRBV28 with TRBJ2-2; no definite D call. This CDR3 has 12 residues. Germline CDR1 reads MDHEN; CDR2 reads SYDVKM. The CDR3 protein is CGLKGNTGELFF. CDR3 DNA: TGTGGTTTAAAAGGGAACACCGGGGAGCTGTTTTTT.

This chain joins TRBV28 and TRBJ1-2, with D possibly matching TRBD1 (5 bases). The CDR3 totals 12 residues. Trimming shortened V by 4 bases and J by 7 bases, and 10 bases separated the two germline ends. In germline, CDR1 is MDHEN, CDR2 SYDVKM. CDR3 region: CASSSGTLGYTF. For the CDR3, the DNA is TGTGCCAGCAGTTCCGGGACTCTTGGCTACACCTTC.

This clonotype was recorded a few times. This chain connects TRBV3-1 to TRBJ2-7; TRBD2 aligns across 11 bases. J gave up 0 bases and V 4 bases, and 5 bases lay outside the gene matches. The CDR3 has 16 amino acids. Per germline, CDR1 LGHDT and CDR2 YNNKEL (reference sequence). CDR3: CASSPRTSGFSYEQYF. DNA of the CDR3: TGTGCCAGCAGCCCTAGGACTAGCGGGTTCTCCTACGAGCAGTACTTC.

This clonotype was counted between two and nine times. This chain connects TRBV11-2 to TRBJ2-7; 7 bases agree with TRBD1. This CDR3 comprises 15 residues. With 5 bases clipped from V and 2 bases from J, the junction kept 9 bases outside the gene matches. The V gene's germline CDR1 is SGHAT and CDR2 FQNNGV. CDR3 sequence: CASSVTGEAPYEQYF. The DNA for the CDR3 is TGTGCCAGCAGCGTTACAGGGGAAGCGCCCTACGAGCAGTACTTC.

As for this clonotype: This may come from a read error, since a much larger clone is one base off. The CDR3 is CVTSRGSSYEQYF. Written as DNA, the CDR3 is TGTGTCACCAGCCGGGGCTCGTCCTACGAGCAGTACTTC. This rearrangement joins TRBV15 to TRBJ2-7; D may correspond to TRBD1 or TRBD2 (5 bases each). The CDR3 spans 13 residues. Germline assignment: CDR1 LNHNV and CDR2 YYDKDF (reference sequence).

The CDR3 protein is CASSLVPGTTRGGQYF. CDR3 nucleotide sequence: TGTGCCAGCAGCTTAGTCCCCGGGACTACCCGCGGAGGCCAGTACTTC. The chain carries TRBV7-6 and TRBJ2-5, with 7 nucleotides matching TRBD2. Germline CDR1 SGHVS, CDR2 FNYEAQ. This CDR3 is built from 16 residues. Germline trimming cut 1 base from V and 10 bases from J; bases unmatched to any gene: 15.

This clonotype has a count of ten or more. The gene calls are TRBV28 and TRBJ1-2; TRBD1 is a possible D gene (6 bases). Germline loops: CDR1 MDHEN, CDR2 SYDVKM. The CDR3 runs 13 residues. V was pared by 8 bases and J by 7 bases, with 17 bases between. The DNA of the CDR3 is TGTGCCAGCTCTCACAGGGAAAGAGGTGGCTACACCTTC. Its protein product is CASSHRERGGYTF.

The rearrangement uses TRBV7-3 and TRBJ2-7; D is ambiguous. The CDR3 spans 13 residues. Trimming cost V 2 bases and J 4 bases, with 9 bases left between them. Germline CDR1 and CDR2: SGHTA and FQGTGA. Here the CDR3 reads CASSLVGPYEQYF. The CDR3 DNA reads TGTGCCAGCAGCTTAGTGGGCCCGTACGAGCAGTACTTC.

The genes are TRBV7-9 and TRBJ1-5; D is unclear. The CDR3 length is 13 residues. The germline V gene has CDR1 SEHNR and CDR2 FQNEAQ (reference sequence). V dropped 2 bases and J dropped 4 bases, with 6 bases sitting between them. In nucleotides, the CDR3 is TGTGCCAGCAGCTTAAGCCCAAATCAGCCCCAGCATTTT. Protein: CASSLSPNQPQHF.

This chain links TRBV5-6 with TRBJ2-2, with 7 bases fitting TRBD1. Germline V CDR1 and CDR2: SGHDT, YYEEEE. J was trimmed by 7 bases and V by 5 bases; bases with no gene match: 5. The CDR3 runs 13 residues. In DNA, the CDR3 is TGTGCCAGCAGTTTCGGACAGGTCGGGGAGCTGTTTTTT. This translates into CASSFGQVGELFF.

This clonotype was observed a handful of times. The chain recombines TRBV11-2 with TRBJ2-1, with TRBD1 as a possible D gene (5 bases). The V end was cut by 4 bases, the J end by 0 bases, with 16 bases between. The CDR3 spans 17 residues. From germline, CDR1 is SGHAT and CDR2 FQNNGV. This CDR3 is CASSSREGASSYNEQFF. The CDR3, as DNA: TGTGCCAGCAGCTCCCGAGAAGGGGCGAGCTCCTACAATGAGCAGTTCTTC. Full variable domain (remainder filled in from reference TRBV11-2 and TRBJ2-1): EAGVAQSPRYKIIEKRQSVAFWCNPISGHATLYWYQQILGQGPKLLIQFQNNGVVDDSQLPKDRFSAERLKGVDSTLKIQPAKLEDSAVYLCASSSREGASSYNEQFFGPGTRLTVL.

This clonotype has more than one count but fewer than ten. The chain has TRBV20-1 and TRBJ2-2, with 8 bases lining up with TRBD2. After removal of 6 bases from V and 6 bases from J, the junction contained 12 bases not matched to a gene. The CDR3 has 15 amino acids. Germline CDR1 reads DFQATT; CDR2 reads SNEGSKA (reference sequence). CDR3 coding DNA: TGCAGTGCCCAGAGATTAGCGGGAAGGTCCGGGGAGCTGTTTTTT. Protein: CSAQRLAGRSGELFF.

This clonotype occurred many times. The CDR3 coding sequence is TGCAGTGCTAGTCTATTCCGGACAGGGGACGGGAGGTCTGGGGCCAACGTCCTGACTTTC. The encoded protein is CSASLFRTGDGRSGANVLTF. This chain connects TRBV20-1 to TRBJ2-6, with 9 bases lining up with TRBD1. CDR1 is DFQATT and CDR2 is SNEGSKA in the germline V gene (reference sequence). V dropped 3 bases and J dropped 1; count of bases not matched to a gene: 16. The CDR3 has 20 residues.

This clonotype appeared a few times. V and J are TRBV5-1 and TRBJ1-2; D not resolved. Germline V CDR1 and CDR2: SGHRS, YFSETQ. CDR3 length equals 12 residues. V lost 2 bases to trimming and J lost 8 bases, with 10 bases between them. This chain's CDR3 is CASSFAESGYTF. CDR3 sequence (DNA): TGCGCCAGCAGCTTCGCGGAAAGCGGCTACACCTTC. Filled out from reference TRBV5-1 and TRBJ1-2, the complete variable domain reads KAGVTQTPRYLIKTRGQQVTLSCSPISGHRSVSWYQQTPGQGLQFLFEYFSETQRNKGNFPGRFSGRQFSNSRSEMNVSTLELGDSALYLCASSFAESGYTFGSGTRLTVV.

The rearrangement uses TRBV29-1 and TRBJ2-5, with 8 bases aligning to TRBD2. V lost 6 bases and J lost 4; bases outside the gene matches: 10. Looked up from germline, CDR1 is SQVTM and CDR2 is ANQGSEA. CDR3 length equals 14 residues. CDR3 bases: TGCAGCGTCGACCCTCGGGGGGGAGGAGAGACCCAGTACTTC. This sequence encodes CSVDPRGGGETQYF.